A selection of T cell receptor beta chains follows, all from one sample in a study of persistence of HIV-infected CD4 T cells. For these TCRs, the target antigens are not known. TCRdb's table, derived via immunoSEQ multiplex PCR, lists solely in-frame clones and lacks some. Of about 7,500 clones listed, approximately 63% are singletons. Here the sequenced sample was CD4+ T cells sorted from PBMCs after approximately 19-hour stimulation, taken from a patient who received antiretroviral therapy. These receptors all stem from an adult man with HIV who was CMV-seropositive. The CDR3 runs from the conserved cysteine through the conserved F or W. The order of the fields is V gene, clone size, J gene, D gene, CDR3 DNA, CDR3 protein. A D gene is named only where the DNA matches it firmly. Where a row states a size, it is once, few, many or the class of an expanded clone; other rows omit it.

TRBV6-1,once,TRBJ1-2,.,TGTGCCAGCAGTGAAGAGGTCTCCAGGCTCTATGGCTACACCTTC,CASSEEVSRLYGYTF
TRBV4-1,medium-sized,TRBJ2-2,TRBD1,TGCGCCAGCAGGACCGGGACAGGGGGCCGGAGCACCGGGGAGCTGTTTTTT,CASRTGTGGRSTGELFF
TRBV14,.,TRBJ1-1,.,TGTGCCAGCAGCCAAGAACGGCAGCGGAACACTGAAGCTTTCTTT,CASSQERQRNTEAFF
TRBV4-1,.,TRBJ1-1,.,TGCGCCAGCAGCCATGGGGACGGGAGATCTGAAGCTTTCTTT,CASSHGDGRSEAFF
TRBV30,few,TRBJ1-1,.,TGTGCCTGGAGGCCGGCGGAAAACCCGAACACTGAAGCTTTCTTT,CAWRPAENPNTEAFF
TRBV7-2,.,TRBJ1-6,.,TGTGCCAGCAGCTTAATTTATTATAATTCACCCCTCCACTTT,CASSLIYYNSPLHF
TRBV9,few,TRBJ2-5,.,TGTGCCAGCAGCGTAAGCAGGCAAGAGACCCAGTACTTC,CASSVSRQETQYF
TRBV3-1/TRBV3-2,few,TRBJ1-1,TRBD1,TGTGCCAGCAGCCAAGGATATTGGGGACAGATGAACACTGAAGCTTTCTTT,CASSQGYWGQMNTEAFF
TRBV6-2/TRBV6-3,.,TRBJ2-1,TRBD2,TGTGCCAGCAGTTACGGCGGGAGGACCGACAATGAGCAGTTCTTC,CASSYGGRTDNEQFF
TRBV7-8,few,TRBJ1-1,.,TGTGCCAGCAGCTTCCTAGGGGGAAGCACTGAAGCTTTCTTT,CASSFLGGSTEAFF
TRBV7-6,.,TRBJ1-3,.,TGTGCCAGCAGCTTAGGTGGGGGAAACACCATATATTTT,CASSLGGGNTIYF
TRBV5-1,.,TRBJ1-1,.,TGCGCCAGCAGTTTATCTCATGGGGGCACTGAAGCTTTCTTT,CASSLSHGGTEAFF
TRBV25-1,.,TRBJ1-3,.,TGTGCCAGCAGTGGGACCCTCCTTTACTCTGGAAACACCATATATTTT,CASSGTLLYSGNTIYF
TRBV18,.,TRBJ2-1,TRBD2,TGTGCCAGCTCACCACCCGGAGGTAGCGGGGCTAGCTCCTACAATGAGCAGTTCTTC,CASSPPGGSGASSYNEQFF
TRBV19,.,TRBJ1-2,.,TGTGCCAGTAGTATAGTCCCAGCTAACTATGGCTACACCTTC,CASSIVPANYGYTF
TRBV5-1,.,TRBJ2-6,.,TGCGCCAGCAGCCCGACTGGGGCCAACGTCCTGACTTTC,CASSPTGANVLTF
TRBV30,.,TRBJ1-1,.,TGTGCCTGGAGCCCAGAGATGAACACTGAAGCTTTCTTT,CAWSPEMNTEAFF
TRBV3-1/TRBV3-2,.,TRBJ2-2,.,TGTGCCAGCAACCAAGCCGGGGGTATCGGCACCGGGGAGCTGTTTTTT,CASNQAGGIGTGELFF
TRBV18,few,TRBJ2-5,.,TGTGCCACCACCAACCACGCAGGGGTCCAAGAGACCCAGTACTTC,CATTNHAGVQETQYF
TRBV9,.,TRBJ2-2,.,TGTGCCAGCAGCGTAGATTCGGGCAGGGCGAACACCGGGGAGCTGTTTTTT,CASSVDSGRANTGELFF
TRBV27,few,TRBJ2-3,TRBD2,TGTGCCAGCAGTCGCCCCAGCGGGGGGGCCCTACATACGCAGTATTTT,CASSRPSGGALHTQYF
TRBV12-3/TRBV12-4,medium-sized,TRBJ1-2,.,TGTGCCAGCAGTTATACGGGGGGTGGCTACACCTTC,CASSYTGGGYTF
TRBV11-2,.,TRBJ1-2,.,TGTGCCAGCAGCTTAGCCATCCTAGACAGGACCTTTTTCTTC,CASSLAILDRTFFF
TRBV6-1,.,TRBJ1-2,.,TGTGCCAGCAGTGACGACAGACTCCATGGATATGGCTACACCTTC,CASSDDRLHGYGYTF
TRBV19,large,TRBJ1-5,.,TGTGCCAGTAGTATCAAAGTCGGGAGAGGGCGCAATCAGCCCCAGCATTTT,CASSIKVGRGRNQPQHF
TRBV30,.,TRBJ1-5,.,TGTGCCTGGAGTGCAGGGGAGTGGCAGCCCCAGCATTTT,CAWSAGEWQPQHF
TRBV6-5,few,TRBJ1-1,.,TGTGCCAGCAGTTACTCGAGTGTGGCTTTCTTT,CASSYSSVAFF
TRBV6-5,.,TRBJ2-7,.,TGTGCCAGCAGTTACTCGAAAGGGGTTAGTTACGAGCAGTACTTC,CASSYSKGVSYEQYF
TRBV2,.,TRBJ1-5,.,TGTGCCAGCAAGTTTGAAGGGGGGAATAGCAATCAGCCCCAGCATTTT,CASKFEGGNSNQPQHF
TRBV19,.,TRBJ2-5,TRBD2,TGTGCCAGTAGTATAGATTTATCCTCGGGGGGAGAGACCCAGTACTTC,CASSIDLSSGGETQYF
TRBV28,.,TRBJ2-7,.,TGTGCCAGCAGTTTATCCGGGGGCTACGAGCAGTACTTC,CASSLSGGYEQYF
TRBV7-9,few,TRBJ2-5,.,TGTGCCAGCAGCTTAATGCGAAAGGGAGGAGAGACCCAGTACTTC,CASSLMRKGGETQYF
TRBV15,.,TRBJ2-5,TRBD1,TGTGCCACCAGCAGAGATTACGAGGGGGCTAGAGAGACCCAGTACTTC,CATSRDYEGARETQYF
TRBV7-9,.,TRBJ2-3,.,TGTGCCAGCAGCTTTTATGATACGCAGTATTTT,CASSFYDTQYF
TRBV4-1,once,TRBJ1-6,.,TGCGCCAGCAGCCAAGAAGAGGGACGCTATAATTCACCCCTCCACTTT,CASSQEEGRYNSPLHF
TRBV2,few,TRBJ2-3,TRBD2,TGTGCCAGCAGAGACTGGGACTACACAGATACGCAGTATTTT,CASRDWDYTDTQYF
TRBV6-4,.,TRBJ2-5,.,TGTGCCAGCAGTTCCGGACCGGGGGAGACCCAGTACTTC,CASSSGPGETQYF
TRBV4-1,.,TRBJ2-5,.,TGCGCCAGCAGCCAGCCGGAGGGGTTTCGTATCGAGACCCAGTACTTC,CASSQPEGFRIETQYF
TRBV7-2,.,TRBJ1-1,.,TGTGCCAGCAGCTTAGCAGGACGGACTGAAGCTTTCTTT,CASSLAGRTEAFF
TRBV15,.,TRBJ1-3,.,TGTGCCACCAGCAGAGATCTTGGGGGGGCTGGAAACACCATATATTTT,CATSRDLGGAGNTIYF
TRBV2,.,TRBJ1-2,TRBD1,TGTGCCAGCAGTGATCAGGGGGCCTATGGCTACACCTTC,CASSDQGAYGYTF
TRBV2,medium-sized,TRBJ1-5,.,TGTGCCACACAGGTCCGGGAGAATCAGCCCCAGCATTTT,CATQVRENQPQHF
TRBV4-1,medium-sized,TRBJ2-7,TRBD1,TGCGCCAGCAGCCACCAGATAGGACAGGGGTCCTACGAGCAGTACTTC,CASSHQIGQGSYEQYF
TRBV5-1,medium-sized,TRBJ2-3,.,TGCGCCAGCAGCTCGGTGGGAGATACGCAGTATTTT,CASSSVGDTQYF